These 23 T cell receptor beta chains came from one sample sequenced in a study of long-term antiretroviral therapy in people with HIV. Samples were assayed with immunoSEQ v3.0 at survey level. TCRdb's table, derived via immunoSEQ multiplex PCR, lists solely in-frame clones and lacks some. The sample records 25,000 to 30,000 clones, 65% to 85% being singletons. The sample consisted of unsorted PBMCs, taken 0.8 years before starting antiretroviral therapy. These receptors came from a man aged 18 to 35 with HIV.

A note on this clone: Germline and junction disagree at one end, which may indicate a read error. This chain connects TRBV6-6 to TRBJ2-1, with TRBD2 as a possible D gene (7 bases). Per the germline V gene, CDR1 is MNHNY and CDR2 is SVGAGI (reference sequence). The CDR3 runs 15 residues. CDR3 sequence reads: CASSDSGGAYNEQFF. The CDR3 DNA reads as TGTGCCAGCAGTGACTCGGGGGGCGCTTACAATGAGCAGTTCTTC.

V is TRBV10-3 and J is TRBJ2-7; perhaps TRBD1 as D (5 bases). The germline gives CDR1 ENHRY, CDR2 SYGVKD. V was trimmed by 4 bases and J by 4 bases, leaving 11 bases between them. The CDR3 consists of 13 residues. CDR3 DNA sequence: TGTGCCATCAGTGCAGACAGAGCATACGAGCAGTACTTC. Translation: CAISADRAYEQYF.

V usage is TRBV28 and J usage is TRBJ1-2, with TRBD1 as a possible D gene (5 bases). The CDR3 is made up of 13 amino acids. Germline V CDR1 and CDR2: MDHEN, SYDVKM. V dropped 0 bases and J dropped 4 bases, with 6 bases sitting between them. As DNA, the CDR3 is TGTGCCAGCAGTTTATGGCAGGGCTATGGCTACACCTTC. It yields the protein CASSLWQGYGYTF.

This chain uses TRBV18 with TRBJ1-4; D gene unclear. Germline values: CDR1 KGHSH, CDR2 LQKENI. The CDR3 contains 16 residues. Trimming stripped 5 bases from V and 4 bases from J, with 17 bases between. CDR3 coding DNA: TGTGCCAGCTCAAACCTCGGCGGCAGGTATAATGAAAAACTGTTTTTT. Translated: CASSNLGGRYNEKLFF.

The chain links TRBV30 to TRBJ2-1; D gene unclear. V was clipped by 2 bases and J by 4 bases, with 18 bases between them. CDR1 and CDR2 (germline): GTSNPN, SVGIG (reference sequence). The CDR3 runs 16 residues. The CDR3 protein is CAWSSQGLPFYNEQFF. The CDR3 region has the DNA TGTGCCTGGAGTTCTCAAGGGCTCCCCTTTTACAATGAGCAGTTCTTC.

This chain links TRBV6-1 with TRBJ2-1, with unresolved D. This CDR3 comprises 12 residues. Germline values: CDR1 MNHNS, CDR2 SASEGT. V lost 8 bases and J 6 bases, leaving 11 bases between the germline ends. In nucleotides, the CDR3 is TGTGCCAGCGAGGCACTATCCAATGAGCAGTTCTTC. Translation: CASEALSNEQFF.

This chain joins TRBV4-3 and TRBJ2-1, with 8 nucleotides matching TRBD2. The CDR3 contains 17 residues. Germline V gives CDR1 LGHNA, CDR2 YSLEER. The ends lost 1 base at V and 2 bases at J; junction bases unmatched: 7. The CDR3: CASSQGPAGDAYNEQFF. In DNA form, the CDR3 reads TGCGCCAGCAGCCAAGGCCCAGCGGGAGATGCCTACAATGAGCAGTTCTTC.

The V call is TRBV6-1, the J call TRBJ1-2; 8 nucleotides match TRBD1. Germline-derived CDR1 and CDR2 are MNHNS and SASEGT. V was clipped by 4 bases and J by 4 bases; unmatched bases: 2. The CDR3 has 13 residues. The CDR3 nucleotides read TGTGCCAGCAGTGGACAGGGGACCTATGGCTACACCTTC. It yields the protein CASSGQGTYGYTF.

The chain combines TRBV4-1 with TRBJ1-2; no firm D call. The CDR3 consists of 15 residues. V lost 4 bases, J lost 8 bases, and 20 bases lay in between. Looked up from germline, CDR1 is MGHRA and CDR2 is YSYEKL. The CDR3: CASSPAREDSWGYTF. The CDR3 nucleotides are TGCGCCAGCAGCCCCGCCCGAGAGGACTCTTGGGGCTACACCTTC.

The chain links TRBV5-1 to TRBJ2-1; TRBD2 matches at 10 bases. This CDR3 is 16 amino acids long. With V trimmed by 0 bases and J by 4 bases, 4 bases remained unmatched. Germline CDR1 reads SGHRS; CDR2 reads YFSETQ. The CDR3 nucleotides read TGCGCCAGCAGCTTGGCCGCTAGCGGGGGATACAATGAGCAGTTCTTC. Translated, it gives CASSLAASGGYNEQFF.

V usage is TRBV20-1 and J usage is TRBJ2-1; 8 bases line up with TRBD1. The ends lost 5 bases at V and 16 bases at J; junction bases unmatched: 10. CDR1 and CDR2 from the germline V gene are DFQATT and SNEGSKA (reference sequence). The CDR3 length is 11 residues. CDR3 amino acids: CSADPGRGLFF. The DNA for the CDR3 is TGCAGTGCTGACCCCGGCAGGGGGCTTTTCTTC.

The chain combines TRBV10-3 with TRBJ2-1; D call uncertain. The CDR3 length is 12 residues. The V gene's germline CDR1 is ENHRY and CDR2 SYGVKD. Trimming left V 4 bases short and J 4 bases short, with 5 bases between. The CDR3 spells CAISAQYNEQFF. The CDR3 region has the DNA TGTGCCATCAGTGCCCAGTACAATGAGCAGTTCTTC.

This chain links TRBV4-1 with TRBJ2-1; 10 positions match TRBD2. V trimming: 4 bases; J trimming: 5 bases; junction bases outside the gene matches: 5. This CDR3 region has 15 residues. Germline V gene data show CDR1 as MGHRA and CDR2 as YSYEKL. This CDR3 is CASSLGTSEDNEQFF. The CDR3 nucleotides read TGCGCCAGCAGCCTCGGGACTAGCGAGGACAATGAGCAGTTCTTC.

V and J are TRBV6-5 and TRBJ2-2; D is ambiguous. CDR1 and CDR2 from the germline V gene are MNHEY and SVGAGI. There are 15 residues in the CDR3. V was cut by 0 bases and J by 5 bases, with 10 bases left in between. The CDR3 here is CASSYSYMGTGELFF. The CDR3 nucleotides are TGTGCCAGCAGTTACTCGTATATGGGGACCGGGGAGCTGTTTTTT.

CDR3 nucleotide sequence: TGTGCCAGCCAGGGGCTCCCGACGATTTACGAGCAGTACTTC. This codes for CASQGLPTIYEQYF. The chain combines TRBV28 with TRBJ2-7, with a tentative D call TRBD1 (6 bases). This CDR3 is 14 amino acids long. V was pared by 8 bases and J by 4 bases, with 18 bases between. Germline V gene lookup returns CDR1 MDHEN and CDR2 SYDVKM.

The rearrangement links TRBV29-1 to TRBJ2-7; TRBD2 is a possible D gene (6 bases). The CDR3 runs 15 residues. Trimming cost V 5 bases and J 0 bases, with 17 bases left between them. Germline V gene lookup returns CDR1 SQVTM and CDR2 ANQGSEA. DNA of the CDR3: TGCAGCGTTAGGAGGGTCTCAGGGATCTCCTACGAGCAGTACTTC. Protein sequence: CSVRRVSGISYEQYF.

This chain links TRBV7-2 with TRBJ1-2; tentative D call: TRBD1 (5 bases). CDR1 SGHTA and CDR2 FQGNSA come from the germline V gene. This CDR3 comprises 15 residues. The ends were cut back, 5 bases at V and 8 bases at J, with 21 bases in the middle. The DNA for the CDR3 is TGTGCCAGCAGCGAAACCGGGACGGGGGTAGGAGGCTACACCTTC. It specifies CASSETGTGVGGYTF.

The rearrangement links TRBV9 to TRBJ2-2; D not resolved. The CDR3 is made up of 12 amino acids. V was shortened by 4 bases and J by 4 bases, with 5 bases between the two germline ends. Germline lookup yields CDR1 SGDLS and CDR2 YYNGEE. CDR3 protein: CASSPGTGELFF. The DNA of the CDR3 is TGTGCCAGCAGCCCGGGCACCGGGGAGCTGTTTTTT.

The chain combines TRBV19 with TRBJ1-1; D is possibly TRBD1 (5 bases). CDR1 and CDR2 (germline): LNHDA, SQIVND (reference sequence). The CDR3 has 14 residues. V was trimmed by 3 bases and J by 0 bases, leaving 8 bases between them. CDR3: CASSIQGMNTEAFF. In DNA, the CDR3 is TGTGCCAGTAGTATTCAGGGAATGAACACTGAAGCTTTCTTT. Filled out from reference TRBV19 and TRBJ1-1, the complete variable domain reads DGGITQSPKYLFRKEGQNVTLSCEQNLNHDAMYWYRQDPGQGLRLIYYSQIVNDFQKGDIAEGYSVSREKKESFPLTVTSAQKNPTAFYLCASSIQGMNTEAFFGQGTRLTVV.

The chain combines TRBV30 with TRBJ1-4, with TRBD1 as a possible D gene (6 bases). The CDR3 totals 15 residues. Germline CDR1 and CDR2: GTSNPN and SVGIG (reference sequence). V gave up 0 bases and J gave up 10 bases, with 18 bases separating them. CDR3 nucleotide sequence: TGTGCCTGGAGTGTATCGGGGGGCGCTTACGGAAAACTGTTTTTT. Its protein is CAWSVSGGAYGKLFF.

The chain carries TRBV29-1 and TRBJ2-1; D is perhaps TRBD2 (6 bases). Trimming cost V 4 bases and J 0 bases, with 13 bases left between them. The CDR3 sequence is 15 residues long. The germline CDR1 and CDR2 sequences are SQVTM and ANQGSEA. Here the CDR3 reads CSVGGGGSSYNEQFF. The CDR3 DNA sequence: TGCAGCGTTGGGGGAGGCGGTTCCTCCTACAATGAGCAGTTCTTC.

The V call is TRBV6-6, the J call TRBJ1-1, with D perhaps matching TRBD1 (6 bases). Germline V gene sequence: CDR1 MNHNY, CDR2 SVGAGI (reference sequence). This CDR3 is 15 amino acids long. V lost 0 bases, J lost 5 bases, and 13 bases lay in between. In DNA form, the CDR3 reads TGTGCCAGCAGTTACTCGAGCAGGGGAGGGACTGAAGCTTTCTTT. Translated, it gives CASSYSSRGGTEAFF.

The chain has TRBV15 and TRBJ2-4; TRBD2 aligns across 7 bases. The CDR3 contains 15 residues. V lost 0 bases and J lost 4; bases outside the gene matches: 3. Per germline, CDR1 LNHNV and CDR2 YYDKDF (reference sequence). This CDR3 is CATSRDWGGKNIQYF. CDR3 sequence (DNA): TGTGCCACCAGCAGAGATTGGGGGGGAAAAAACATTCAGTACTTC.